One T cell receptor (beta chain) is described in this entry. This entry belongs to a study of blood T cell repertoires in COVID-19. Study-wide context: Both acute and convalescent COVID-19 samples were obtained from the United States, Italy and Spain. T cells, B-cell-depleted T cells, or PBMCs supplied cDNA or gDNA.

Original handling: Nucleated cell counts were estimated from reference gene primer amplification. The protocol was immunoSEQ multiplex PCR, while the TCRdb copy is restricted to in-frame clones and leaves out a portion. V and J calls and clone size are copied from that table; D and trimming were computed from the DNA. The sample records about 410,000 clones, roughly 90% being singletons. Patients at the Seattle site were enrolled during active infection and followed longitudinally. V was clipped by 6 bases and J by 6 bases, with 11 bases between them. CDR1 and CDR2 (germline): LNHDA, SQIVND (reference sequence). The CDR3 length is 13 residues.

Sequencing used peripheral blood. This clonotype originated in a woman in her 40s with COVID-19, enrolled during active disease. V is TRBV19 and J is TRBJ2-2; D perhaps matches TRBD1 (6 bases). The DNA for the CDR3 is TGTGCCAGTAGCATACAGGGTTCCGGGGAGCTGTTTTTT. It encodes CASSIQGSGELFF.